The rows below give T cell receptor beta chains drawn from one sample of a study of blood T cell repertoires in COVID-19. Clones were sequenced by immunoSEQ multiplex PCR, and TCRdb holds only the in-frame ones, with some missing. The sample holds 150,000 to 200,000 clones, around 84% seen once. The sequencing input was peripheral blood. The origin of the receptors is a man aged 40-55 years with active or convalescent COVID-19. Each CDR3 is given with its conserved first and last residue. D genes are given only for firm matches.

CDR3 protein	CDR3 DNA	D gene	V gene	J gene
CASSPYMAGPTDTQYF	TGTGCCAGCAGCCCTTATATGGCGGGCCCCACAGATACGCAGTATTTT	-	TRBV11-3	TRBJ2-3
CASSDPPSRVFSYEQYF	TGTGCCAGCAGTGATCCCCCCTCCAGGGTGTTCTCCTACGAGCAGTACTTC	-	TRBV6-4	TRBJ2-7
CASSSDRGNEKLFF	TGTGCCAGCAGCTCGGACAGGGGTAATGAAAAACTGTTTTTT	TRBD1	TRBV7-2	TRBJ1-4
CASSIDGLAPYNEQFF	TGTGCCAGTAGTATAGATGGTCTAGCGCCCTACAATGAGCAGTTCTTC	-	TRBV19	TRBJ2-1
CASSLPGIDKNIQYF	TGTGCCAGCAGTCTCCCGGGAATCGACAAAAACATTCAGTACTTC	-	TRBV3-1/TRBV3-2	TRBJ2-4
CASEATYNEQFF	TGTGCCAGCGAGGCCACCTACAATGAGCAGTTCTTC	-	TRBV19	TRBJ2-1
CASSRLSDSNTGELFF	TGTGCCAGTAGCCGCCTCTCGGACTCGAACACCGGGGAGCTGTTTTTT	-	TRBV19	TRBJ2-2
CASSLAGVFAYEQYF	TGTGCCAGCAGCTTGGCAGGGGTATTCGCCTACGAGCAGTACTTC	-	TRBV13	TRBJ2-7
CASSQTPGGNGYTF	TGTGCCAGCAGCCAGACCCCAGGGGGCAATGGCTACACCTTC	TRBD1	TRBV3-1/TRBV3-2	TRBJ1-2
CASSPSDRVGANVLTF	TGTGCCAGCAGCCCATCGGACAGGGTTGGGGCCAACGTCCTGACTTTC	TRBD1	TRBV27	TRBJ2-6
CASSRDRAGEQYF	TGTGCCAGCAGCCGGGACAGGGCGGGGGAGCAGTACTTC	TRBD1	TRBV4-2	TRBJ2-7
CASSTTWTDNEQFF	TGTGCCAGCAGCACAACTTGGACAGACAATGAGCAGTTCTTC	-	TRBV27	TRBJ2-1
CASSLRGAGGPWEQFF	TGTGCCAGCAGCCTAAGGGGAGCGGGGGGGCCGTGGGAGCAGTTCTTC	TRBD2	TRBV7-2	TRBJ2-1